The present TCR beta chain was sequenced within a study of T cells in Graves' hyperthyroidism and ophthalmopathy. This clonotype appeared many times. Germline CDR1 reads SQVTM; CDR2 reads ANQGSEA. The CDR3 has 12 amino acids. V shed 4 bases and J shed 5 bases, with 11 bases lying between them. In making diagnoses, clinical symptoms, serum thyroxine and TRAb, thyroid ultrasound and orbital computed tomography were all used. PBMCs were obtained from approximately 9.2 ml fresh peripheral blood. Amplification of TCR beta CDR3 regions was performed using RNA transcripts as template. Carried out on the TCR CDR3, a first-round RT-PCR used the HTBI primer set. TCRdb analysed the multiplex PCR reads with MiXCR anew, one entry per CDR3 protein. This repertoire shows 300,000 to 450,000 distinct CDR3 sequences, around 14% found once; its top ten account for 9.2%.

This TCR was recovered from a woman between 18 and 30 years old with Graves' hyperthyroidism. V gene TRBV29-1 combines with J gene TRBJ2-5; D assignment may be TRBD1 or TRBD2 (6 bases each). The sample taken for sequencing was blood. The CDR3 protein is CSVARGQETQYF. The DNA for the CDR3 is TGCAGCGTTGCTCGGGGGCAGGAGACCCAGTACTTC.